Listed here are 19 T cell receptor beta chains from one sample, sequenced in a study of tissue T cells after allogeneic stem cell transplantation. Documented time point: mouse harvest day 14 after allogeneic transplant. Mouse grafts combined 10^7 T-cell-depleted bone marrow cells with 10^6 splenic CD5+ T cells. Profiling relied on immunoSEQ multiplex PCR, and the TCRdb table lists in-frame clones only, not all of them. The table lists about 5,100 clones, about 30% of them singletons, with approximately 4.5% in the top ten. Sequencing used skin. The receptors were sampled from a female BALB/c mouse given C57BL/6 T cells with graft-versus-host disease after an allogeneic hematopoietic cell transplant.

This clone was detected once. The gene names here belong to mouse. The CDR3 DNA, read in part, is TGTGCCAGCAGCCAAGATCCGTCCAACGAAAGATTATTT. Translating it yields CASSQDPSNERLF. The entire CDR3 sequence reads CASSQDPSNERLFF. The chain employs TRBV2 and TRBJ1-4; D unresolved. Read data end 1 residue before the CDR3 end; the end is taken from the germline J gene. The CDR3 runs 14 residues. Trimming removed 0 bases from V and 2 bases from J, with 4 bases in between. CDR1 and CDR2 from the germline V gene are LGHNA and YSYQKL.

Comments on this clone: The gene names here belong to mouse. CDR3 protein: CASRRTGGGQNTLYF. The CDR3 DNA, read in part, is TGTGCCAGCAGGAGGACTGGGGGAGGTCAAAACACCTTGTAC. The chain carries TRBV13-1 and TRBJ2-4; TRBD2 matches 10 bases. The observed sequence ends 1 residue before the CDR3 terminus, with the missing tail filled in from the germline J gene. Trimming at V came to 5 bases and at J to 1 base, leaving 4 bases not matched to a gene. This CDR3 contains 15 residues. CDR1 and CDR2 from the germline V gene are NSHNY and SYGAGN.

Details on this clone: Genes and germline are mouse. The missing CDR3 end, 1 residue past where the read stops, is filled in from the germline J gene. V usage is TRBV16 and J usage is TRBJ2-2, with TRBD2 as a possible D gene (5 bases). This CDR3 has 16 residues. From germline, CDR1 is SGHSA and CDR2 FRNQAP. V was shortened by 1 base and J by 0 bases, with 9 bases between the two germline ends. CDR3 protein: CASSLGAGSNTGQLYF. The covered CDR3 bases are TGTGCAAGCAGCTTAGGGGCTGGGTCAAACACCGGGCAGCTCTAC.

A remark on this clone: The listed genes are named as in mouse. The CDR3 end is not reached by the read, which stops 1 residue before it; the germline J gene fills it in. This chain links TRBV26 with TRBJ2-2; 10 positions match TRBD1. This CDR3 is built from 15 residues. V gave up 4 bases and J gave up 4 bases; unmatched junction bases: 3. Germline values: CDR1 KGHPV, CDR2 FQNQEV (reference sequence). The CDR3 sequence: CASSRGTGATGQLYF. The part of the CDR3 DNA that was read is TGTGCCAGCAGTCGGGGGACAGGGGCCACCGGGCAGCTCTAC.

In this sample, this clone is large (0.1 to 1%). Gene names and germline match the mouse. Read coverage stops 1 residue before the CDR3 terminus; the germline J gene supplies the remainder. The J gene is TRBJ1-3, the V gene TRBV26; 7 positions match TRBD1. The ends lost 5 bases at V and 2 bases at J; junction bases unmatched: 3. Germline loops: CDR1 KGHPV, CDR2 FQNQEV (reference sequence). The CDR3 is made up of 14 amino acids. The sequenced CDR3 bases are TGTGCCAGCAGTTTCGACAGGGCTGGAAATACGCTCTAT. Protein: CASSFDRAGNTLY. The entire CDR3 reads CASSFDRAGNTLYF.

This clone was seen once. Gene names refer to mouse genes. The CDR3 end lies 1 residue beyond the end of the read and is filled in from the germline J gene. This sequence joins TRBV13-3 and TRBJ2-4; TRBD1 agrees at 9 bases. The V and J ends lost 5 bases and 1 base, in that order; junction bases with no gene match: 2. Germline CDR1 is NNHDY and CDR2 is SYVADS. The CDR3 is 14 residues long. CDR3 bases read: TGTGCCAGCAGGGGGGACAGGGGTCAAAACACCTTGTAC. Its protein product is CASRGDRGQNTLY. The full CDR3 reads CASRGDRGQNTLYF.

This clone is deemed medium-sized. The listed genes are named as in mouse. The CDR3 extends 1 residue past the end of the read, so its final part is completed from the germline J gene. The chain carries TRBV26 and TRBJ1-4, with 10 bases fitting TRBD1. The CDR3 runs 14 residues. The J segment lost 5 bases and the V segment lost 4 bases, leaving 1 base of the junction unmatched. Per the germline V gene, CDR1 is KGHPV and CDR2 is FQNQEV (reference sequence). The CDR3 is CASSRTGGNERLFF. CDR3 bases read: TGTGCCAGCAGTCGGACAGGGGGGAACGAAAGATTATTT.

This clone has a handful of counts. Gene names and germline refer to mouse. The CDR3 goes on 1 residue after the read ends, and that part is filled in from the germline J gene. The V gene is TRBV15, the J gene TRBJ1-4; the match to TRBD1 covers 7 bases. Germline CDR1 SGHND, CDR2 FRSKSL. V shed 8 bases, J shed 2 bases, and the junction held 5 bases outside the gene matches. The CDR3 extends over 14 amino acids. The sequenced part of the CDR3 DNA is TGTGCCAGCGGGCGACAGGGATCCAACGAAAGATTATTT. This codes for CASGRQGSNERLF. The whole CDR3 sequence reads CASGRQGSNERLFF.

As to this clone: The genes are named according to mouse. Coverage ceases 1 residue before the CDR3 finishes, and the germline J gene fills in the end. The rearrangement links TRBV31 to TRBJ2-4; a weak D match, TRBD2 (6 bases). Germline V CDR1 and CDR2: GKSSPN, SITVG. This CDR3 is 13 amino acids long. Trimming took 4 bases from V and 2 from J, leaving 10 bases between them. The CDR3 is CAWTRGDQNTLYF. The covered CDR3 bases are TGTGCCTGGACTCGGGGGGATCAAAACACCTTGTAC.

Concerning this clone: The germline and genes are mouse ones. The CDR3 end is not reached by the read, which stops 1 residue before it; the germline J gene fills it in. This sequence joins TRBV12-1 and TRBJ2-7; 10 bases map to TRBD2. The CDR3 is 14 amino acids. Germline V gives CDR1 SGHSN, CDR2 HYEKVE. The ends lost 2 bases at V and 4 bases at J; junction bases unmatched: 4. CDR3 bases read: TGTGCCAGCTCTCCGACTGGGGGGATTTATGAACAGTAC. Protein product: CASSPTGGIYEQY. The whole CDR3 reads CASSPTGGIYEQYF.

This clone was seen more than once but under ten times. Genes and germline come from the mouse. The read ends 1 residue early relative to the CDR3; the germline J gene fills the gap. The V gene is TRBV16, the J gene TRBJ1-2; 8 nucleotides align to TRBD1. Germline V CDR1 and CDR2: SGHSA, FRNQAP. V shed 5 bases, J shed 2 bases, and the junction held 7 bases outside the gene matches. The CDR3 extends over 15 amino acids. The sequenced part of the CDR3 DNA is TGTGCAAGCAGCACCGCGACAGGGGTGAACTCCGACTACACC. It codes for CASSTATGVNSDYT. The CDR3, in full, reads CASSTATGVNSDYTF.

Relative to its sample, this clone is medium-sized. Gene names and germline refer to mouse. Read sequence stops 1 residue before the CDR3 end, and the germline J gene provides the missing end. The chain carries TRBV26 and TRBJ1-1; D not certain. V dropped 1 base and J dropped 3 bases, with 3 bases sitting between them. The CDR3 loop spans 12 amino acids. CDR1 is KGHPV, CDR2 FQNQEV, per germline (reference sequence). The CDR3 is CASSLWDTEVFF. Incomplete CDR3 DNA: TGTGCCAGCAGTCTGTGGGACACAGAAGTCTTC.

Notes on this clone: Germline and genes: mouse. The observed sequence ends 1 residue before the CDR3 terminus, with the missing tail filled in from the germline J gene. The chain uses TRBV4 and TRBJ1-1; D unresolved. Trimming cost V 4 bases and J 0 bases, with 9 bases left between them. The CDR3 has 14 residues. The germline CDR1 and CDR2 sequences are LGHDT and YNNKQL (reference sequence). CDR3 DNA, as far as it was read: TGTGCCAGCAGCTTGACGGTTGCAAACACAGAAGTCTTC. This sequence encodes CASSLTVANTEVF. The CDR3 as a whole reads CASSLTVANTEVFF.

In regard to this clone: The gene names given are mouse names. Sequencing ends 1 residue short of the CDR3 end; the germline J gene provides the rest. The chain has TRBV3 and TRBJ2-7; TRBD2 matches at 10 bases. Looked up from germline, CDR1 is SNHLY and CDR2 is FYNGKV (reference sequence). With 5 bases clipped from V and 0 bases from J, the junction kept 4 bases outside the gene matches. This CDR3 is 15 amino acids long. CDR3 residues: CASSLTGGSSYEQYF. The covered CDR3 bases are TGTGCCAGCAGCCTGACTGGGGGGAGCTCCTATGAACAGTAC.

Details on this clone: Each gene name is a mouse one. The CDR3 end is not reached by the read, which stops 1 residue before it; the germline J gene fills it in. V gene TRBV3 combines with J gene TRBJ1-2; 7 bases fit TRBD1. The CDR3 runs 13 residues. Germline V gene lookup returns CDR1 SNHLY and CDR2 FYNGKV (reference sequence). V lost 5 bases and J lost 2; bases outside the gene matches: 2. The CDR3 spells CASSETGNSDYTF. CDR3 bases read: TGTGCCAGCAGCGAGACAGGGAACTCCGACTACACC.

On this clone itself: Gene names and germline match the mouse. The read finishes 1 residue shy of the CDR3 end, and the germline J gene is used to complete it. This chain uses TRBV26 with TRBJ2-7; D remains ambiguous. The CDR3 length is 11 residues. Trimming shortened V by 4 bases and J by 4 bases, and 5 bases separated the two germline ends. In germline, CDR1 is KGHPV, CDR2 FQNQEV (reference sequence). The CDR3 reads CASSRGYEQYF. The CDR3 bases that were read are TGTGCCAGCAGTCGAGGTTATGAACAGTAC. The entire variable domain, with the rest obtained from reference TRBV26 and TRBJ2-7, is as follows: NSKVIQTPRYLVKGQGQKAKMRCIPEKGHPVVFWYQQNKNNEFKFLINFQNQEVLQQIDMTEKRFSAECPSNSPCSLEIQSSEAGDSALYLCASSRGYEQYFGPGTRLTVL.

This clone appeared a few times. All gene names here are mouse names. Coverage ceases 1 residue before the CDR3 finishes, and the germline J gene fills in the end. The chain uses TRBV5 and TRBJ2-7; D call uncertain. Per germline, CDR1 LGHNA and CDR2 YNLKQL (reference sequence). Trimming stripped 1 base from V and 3 bases from J, with 4 bases between. The CDR3 consists of 12 residues. The covered CDR3 bases are TGTGCCAGCAGCCAAGCCAACTATGAACAGTAC. This translates into CASSQANYEQY. In full, the CDR3 reads CASSQANYEQYF.

This clone came up a few times. Any gene name here is a mouse gene name. The read terminates 1 residue before the CDR3 end, so the remaining end is supplied by the germline J gene. V and J are TRBV29 and TRBJ1-2, with D possibly TRBD1 on 6 matching bases. The CDR3 runs 13 residues. In germline, CDR1 is MSHET, CDR2 SYDVDS. Trimming took 5 bases from V and 2 from J, leaving 9 bases between them. The CDR3 DNA, read in part, is TGTGCTAGCAGTAAGACAGGCAACTCCGACTACACC. Its translation is CASSKTGNSDYT. The entire CDR3 protein reads CASSKTGNSDYTF.

With respect to this clone: Germline and genes: mouse. Read data end 1 residue before the CDR3 end; the end is taken from the germline J gene. The chain carries TRBV20 and TRBJ2-7; D uncertain. Trimming cost V 0 bases and J 3 bases, with 3 bases left between them. Germline V gene sequence: CDR1 GFQATS, CDR2 STVNSAI. The CDR3 is made up of 11 amino acids. The sequenced CDR3 bases are TGTGGTGCTAGGGACAGCTATGAACAGTAC. This sequence encodes CGARDSYEQY. The complete CDR3 sequence is CGARDSYEQYF. Combining the CDR3 with reference TRBV20 and TRBJ2-7 gives the whole variable domain GALVYQYPRRTICKSGTSMRMECQAVGFQATSVAWYRQSPQKTFELIALSTVNSAIKYEQNFTQEKFPISHPNLSFSSMTVLNAYLEDRGLYLCGARDSYEQYFGPGTRLTVL.